The 32 T cell receptor beta chains listed next were all sequenced from one sample in a study of CD8 T cells in ankylosing spondylitis. TCRdb called the 5' RACE reads again in MiXCR, with one record for every CDR3 protein. The table includes about 240,000 distinct CDR3 sequences, about 10% detected once. Material: blood, either unsorted or a sorted T cell fraction (not recorded which). The receptors derive from a male donor with ankylosing spondylitis or in good health (not recorded which).

This clonotype was seen a handful of times. The chain has TRBV19 and TRBJ2-1, with 9 positions matching TRBD1. CDR1 and CDR2 from the germline V gene are LNHDA and SQIVND (reference sequence). The CDR3 sequence is 13 residues long. The trim removed 8 bases at V and 8 bases at J, leaving 7 bases unmatched. CDR3 DNA sequence: TGTGCCAGTGCGGACAGGGGCTCCGATGAGCAGTTCTTC. This encodes CASADRGSDEQFF.

This clonotype was recorded many times. The chain carries TRBV10-3 and TRBJ1-2, with unresolved D. The CDR3 totals 13 residues. The V gene's germline CDR1 is ENHRY and CDR2 SYGVKD. Trimming left V 8 bases short and J 2 bases short, with 12 bases between. The CDR3 loop is CAIEATGNYGYTF. In nucleotides, the CDR3 is TGTGCCATCGAAGCGACGGGGAACTATGGCTACACCTTC.

The chain carries TRBV4-2 and TRBJ2-2, with D hard to call. Germline CDR1 is LGHNA and CDR2 is YNFKEQ. The CDR3 covers 16 residues. V lost 1 base and J 6 bases, leaving 15 bases between the germline ends. CDR3 amino acids: CASSQGASQDSGELFF. CDR3 in DNA: TGTGCCAGCAGCCAAGGGGCGTCCCAGGATTCCGGGGAGCTGTTTTTT.

This clonotype was counted a few times. This chain joins TRBV7-9 and TRBJ1-6; TRBD1 matches 7 bases. V shed 2 bases, J shed 8 bases, and the junction held 9 bases outside the gene matches. The germline V gene encodes CDR1 SEHNR and CDR2 FQNEAQ (reference sequence). The CDR3 runs to 16 residues. The CDR3 sequence: CASSLSTPGQHSPLHF. The DNA for the CDR3 is TGTGCCAGCAGCTTAAGTACCCCGGGACAGCATTCACCCCTCCACTTT.

This clonotype has a count of ten or more. The chain carries TRBV25-1 and TRBJ2-2, with 8 bases aligning to TRBD2. Germline values: CDR1 MGHDK, CDR2 SYGVNS. V was clipped by 2 bases and J by 2 bases; unmatched bases: 7. The CDR3 spans 17 residues. The CDR3: CASSERLAGPNTGELFF. DNA for the CDR3: TGTGCCAGCAGTGAACGGTTAGCGGGACCTAACACCGGGGAGCTGTTTTTT.

This clonotype was seen at least ten times. V is TRBV20-1 and J is TRBJ2-1; TRBD2 matches at 10 bases. V dropped 1 base and J dropped 6; count of bases not matched to a gene: 6. Germline values: CDR1 DFQATT, CDR2 SNEGSKA (reference sequence). The CDR3 has 15 residues. As DNA, the CDR3 is TGCAGTGCTAGAGCCGCTAGCGGGAGAGGCAATGAGCAGTTCTTC. Translating gives CSARAASGRGNEQFF.

This clonotype has ten or more counts. The gene calls are TRBV20-1 and TRBJ2-4; unclear D gene. V was trimmed by 6 bases and J by 5 bases, leaving 5 bases between them. CDR1 DFQATT and CDR2 SNEGSKA come from the germline V gene (reference sequence). CDR3 length: 10 amino acids. This chain's CDR3 is CSAGENIQYF. Here the CDR3 DNA reads TGCAGTGCGGGCGAAAACATTCAGTACTTC.

This clonotype was recorded at least ten times. One end of the junction is discordant with germline, which a read error may explain. This chain links TRBV5-6 with TRBJ2-7, with 8 bases that match TRBD1. The CDR3 is made up of 14 amino acids. Germline CDR1 and CDR2: SGHDT and YYEEEE. CDR3: CASSPDRETYEQYF. The CDR3 nucleotides are TGCGCCAGCAGCCCGGACAGGGAGACTTACGAGCAGTACTTC.

The V gene is TRBV28, the J gene TRBJ2-3; 7 bases match TRBD2. Germline CDR1 is MDHEN and CDR2 is SYDVKM. CDR3 length: 15 residues. Germline trimming cut 2 bases from V and 3 bases from J; bases unmatched to any gene: 5. CDR3 in amino acids: CASSLTAGVTDTQYF. The CDR3 DNA is TGTGCCAGCAGTTTAACGGCGGGAGTAACAGATACGCAGTATTTT.

This clonotype was counted at least ten times. The chain combines TRBV5-1 with TRBJ2-5; 8 bases fit TRBD2. Germline V gives CDR1 SGHRS, CDR2 YFSETQ. The CDR3 loop spans 16 amino acids. With 4 bases clipped from V and 2 bases from J, the junction kept 10 bases outside the gene matches. DNA of the CDR3: TGCGCCAGCAGCCCAACGCCGGGGGGGCTACAAGAGACCCAGTACTTC. Protein: CASSPTPGGLQETQYF.

This clonotype was detected only a few times. The chain carries TRBV16 and TRBJ1-2; 7 bases align to TRBD1. The trim removed 4 bases at V and 5 bases at J, leaving 4 bases unmatched. Germline CDR1 KGHSY, CDR2 FQNENV. This CDR3 is 13 amino acids long. The CDR3 protein is CASSRGQSYGYTF. CDR3 in DNA: TGTGCCAGCAGCCGGGGACAGTCATATGGCTACACCTTC. The full variable domain, completed using reference TRBV16 and TRBJ1-2, is GEEVAQTPKHLVRGEGQKAKLYCAPIKGHSYVFWYQQVLKNEFKFLISFQNENVFDETGMPKERFSAKCLPNSPCSLEIQATKLEDSAVYFCASSRGQSYGYTFGSGTRLTVV.

The table lists this clonotype with a few counts. This rearrangement joins TRBV6-5 to TRBJ2-3, with 9 positions matching TRBD2. CDR1 is MNHEY and CDR2 is SVGAGI in the germline V gene. J lost 5 bases, V lost 0 bases, and 3 bases had no gene match. The CDR3 contains 15 residues. The DNA of the CDR3 is TGTGCCAGCAGTTACTCTAGCGGGAGAGTAGATACGCAGTATTTT. Protein: CASSYSSGRVDTQYF.

The chain combines TRBV28 with TRBJ2-2, with 9 bases identical to TRBD1. This CDR3 is 19 amino acids long. V gave up 5 bases and J gave up 6 bases; unmatched junction bases: 19. Germline-derived CDR1 and CDR2 are MDHEN and SYDVKM. CDR3 in DNA: TGTGCCAGCAGTACCGCCCGGGACAGGGTCTCGAATTGGGCCGGGGAGCTGTTTTTT. This translates into CASSTARDRVSNWAGELFF.

At least ten counts were recorded for this clonotype. DNA of the CDR3: TGCGCCAGCAGCTTGGGGACAGAAAGCACAGATACGCAGTATTTT. It yields the protein CASSLGTESTDTQYF. V gene TRBV5-1 combines with J gene TRBJ2-3; a weak D match, TRBD1 (6 bases). This CDR3 has 15 amino acids. The V end was cut by 0 bases, the J end by 0 bases, with 8 bases between. Per germline, CDR1 SGHRS and CDR2 YFSETQ.

This clonotype was counted many times. The chain has TRBV7-2 and TRBJ2-7, with TRBD2 identical over 7 bases. Germline V gene data show CDR1 as SGHTA and CDR2 as FQGNSA. The CDR3 has 14 amino acids. V shed 6 bases and J 1 base; nucleotides not matched to a gene: 6. In DNA form, the CDR3 reads TGTGCCAGCAGTCAACTAGCGCAGTCCTACGAGCAGTACTTC. This encodes CASSQLAQSYEQYF.

About this clonotype: A much bigger clone sits one base away, suggesting this may be a read error. The chain combines TRBV20-1 with TRBJ2-3; TRBD1 is a possible D gene (5 bases). The V end was cut by 6 bases, the J end by 5 bases, with 18 bases between. The CDR3 totals 14 residues. Germline loops: CDR1 DFQATT, CDR2 SNEGSKA (reference sequence). The CDR3 region has the DNA TGCAGTGCCCCGACACAGGCCCTGCGAGATACGCAGTATTTT. It is translated as CSAPTQALRDTQYF.

This clonotype has only a few counts. The V and J genes are TRBV12-3 or TRBV12-4 and TRBJ2-3; D may be TRBD1 (6 bases). The CDR3 is 16 amino acids. V lost 5 bases and J 0 bases, leaving 15 bases between the germline ends. CDR3 sequence: CASSPQGEGSTDTQYF. The CDR3 DNA reads as TGTGCCAGCAGTCCACAGGGAGAGGGTAGCACAGATACGCAGTATTTT.

This clonotype came up a few times. The gene calls are TRBV4-1 and TRBJ1-5; 8 bases align to TRBD1. There are 15 residues in the CDR3. V lost 1 base and J lost 9; bases outside the gene matches: 8. Germline V gene sequence: CDR1 MGHRA, CDR2 YSYEKL. The CDR3 sequence is CASSQGSGGLMPQHF. In DNA form, the CDR3 reads TGCGCCAGCAGCCAAGGATCAGGGGGCCTTATGCCCCAGCATTTT.

This clonotype occurred once. The rearrangement links TRBV10-3 to TRBJ2-3; 8 bases align to TRBD1. V lost 8 bases, J lost 0 bases, and 7 bases stayed unmatched. CDR1 and CDR2 (germline): ENHRY, SYGVKD. There are 15 residues in the CDR3. CDR3 in DNA: TGTGCCATCGCCTCAGGGGGCCCTAGCACAGATACGCAGTATTTT. Translating it yields CAIASGGPSTDTQYF.

The chain joins TRBV5-1 to TRBJ2-3; 10 bases fit TRBD2. CDR3 length: 18 amino acids. V gave up 0 bases and J gave up 0 bases; unmatched junction bases: 7. CDR1 and CDR2 (germline): SGHRS, YFSETQ. The CDR3 loop reads CASSLEPSGGDSTDTQYF. As DNA, the CDR3 is TGCGCCAGCAGCTTGGAGCCTAGCGGGGGCGATAGCACAGATACGCAGTATTTT.

The chain employs TRBV3-1 and TRBJ2-4, with a weak D call TRBD2 (7 bases). The CDR3 is 15 residues long. Germline V gives CDR1 LGHDT, CDR2 YNNKEL (reference sequence). V was pared by 0 bases and J by 6 bases, with 12 bases between. CDR3 coding DNA: TGTGCCAGCAGCCAAGATCCAAGGGGGGGAAACATTCAGTACTTC. Its translation is CASSQDPRGGNIQYF.

This clonotype was counted only a few times. The rearrangement joins TRBV25-1 to TRBJ1-2, with D possibly TRBD1 on 5 matching bases. The V gene lost 5 bases and the J gene lost 1 base, with 17 bases spanning the gap. The CDR3 consists of 16 residues. Germline CDR1 is MGHDK and CDR2 is SYGVNS. CDR3 bases: TGTGCCAGCAGTCCCGGGGGTACAGACAGTAACTATGGCTACACCTTC. Encoded protein: CASSPGGTDSNYGYTF.

This clonotype was observed at least ten times. The chain carries TRBV2 and TRBJ2-2; 10 bases match TRBD2. The CDR3 runs 18 residues. Germline V gives CDR1 SNHLY, CDR2 FYNNEI. J gave up 3 bases and V 7 bases, and 14 bases lay outside the gene matches. CDR3 coding DNA: TGTGCCAGCACAGGGAGATGGCTAGCGGGAGAGGACACCGGGGAGCTGTTTTTT. This codes for CASTGRWLAGEDTGELFF.

This clonotype showed up many times. The chain links TRBV5-1 to TRBJ2-3; 7 nucleotides agree with TRBD2. Losses at the gene ends were 4 bases for V and 2 bases for J; bases not matched to a gene: 7. Germline CDR1 and CDR2: SGHRS and YFSETQ. The CDR3 runs to 15 residues. The CDR3, as DNA: TGCGCCAGCAGCCTTTACGGGGGGACCACAGATACGCAGTATTTT. Protein sequence: CASSLYGGTTDTQYF.

The sample holds many counts of this clonotype. The genes are TRBV5-1 and TRBJ2-7; TRBD1 matches at 10 bases. Losses at the gene ends were 4 bases for V and 3 bases for J; bases not matched to a gene: 4. CDR1 SGHRS and CDR2 YFSETQ come from the germline V gene. This CDR3 comprises 14 residues. CDR3 DNA: TGCGCCAGCAGCCCCGGGACAGGGGACTACGAGCAGTACTTC. This codes for CASSPGTGDYEQYF.

This clonotype was detected many times. The J gene is TRBJ2-6, the V gene TRBV10-2, with D tentatively TRBD1 (5 bases). The CDR3 extends over 16 amino acids. Per germline, CDR1 WSHSY and CDR2 SAAADI. Trimming stripped 5 bases from V and 0 bases from J, with 11 bases between. CDR3: CASSSRQSSGANVLTF. The CDR3 DNA follows: TGCGCCAGCAGTTCTAGACAGTCCTCTGGGGCCAACGTCCTGACTTTC.

This clonotype has a count of ten or more. This chain joins TRBV12-3 or TRBV12-4 and TRBJ1-5; no definite D call. The V and J ends lost 6 bases and 5 bases respectively, with 8 bases between them. There are 12 residues in the CDR3. The CDR3 is CASRWSYQPQHF. For the CDR3, the DNA is TGTGCCAGCAGATGGAGTTATCAGCCCCAGCATTTT.

V is TRBV6-5 and J is TRBJ2-2; possibly TRBD2 for D (5 bases). V lost 2 bases to trimming and J lost 6 bases, with 10 bases between them. In germline, CDR1 is MNHEY, CDR2 SVGAGI. This CDR3 comprises 14 residues. This chain's CDR3 is CASSYASNPGELFF. The CDR3 coding sequence is TGTGCCAGCAGTTACGCTAGCAACCCCGGGGAGCTGTTTTTT.

V usage is TRBV5-1 and J usage is TRBJ2-5; 10 nucleotides agree with TRBD2. With V trimmed by 0 bases and J by 1 base, 3 bases remained unmatched. The CDR3 spans 16 residues. The germline gives CDR1 SGHRS, CDR2 YFSETQ. In DNA, the CDR3 is TGCGCCAGCAGCTTGGGGGCTAGCGGGAGCCAAGAGACCCAGTACTTC. Translated, it gives CASSLGASGSQETQYF.

This clonotype was picked up many times. This chain links TRBV5-1 with TRBJ2-1; D may be TRBD1 or TRBD2 (5 bases each). V lost 10 bases to trimming and J lost 4 bases, with 24 bases between them. Per germline, CDR1 SGHRS and CDR2 YFSETQ. The CDR3 totals 16 residues. CDR3 sequence: CARVGDGLFRYNEQFF. The CDR3 DNA reads TGCGCCCGCGTGGGGGACGGCCTTTTTCGTTACAATGAGCAGTTCTTC. Supplemented by reference TRBV5-1 and TRBJ2-1, the full variable domain reads KAGVTQTPRYLIKTRGQQVTLSCSPISGHRSVSWYQQTPGQGLQFLFEYFSETQRNKGNFPGRFSGRQFSNSRSEMNVSTLELGDSALYLCARVGDGLFRYNEQFFGPGTRLTVL.

This clonotype showed up many times. The rearrangement joins TRBV6-1 to TRBJ2-7; D might be TRBD2 (6 bases). The germline CDR1 and CDR2 sequences are MNHNS and SASEGT. This CDR3 is built from 14 residues. V lost 5 bases and J lost 3, with 14 bases in between. CDR3 DNA sequence: TGTGCCAGCAGTCTTAGAGGAGGGAGCTACGAGCAGTACTTC. It codes for CASSLRGGSYEQYF.

This chain uses TRBV11-2 with TRBJ2-5; unclear D gene. V was clipped by 1 base and J by 3 bases, with 6 bases between them. The CDR3 loop spans 13 amino acids. Germline values: CDR1 SGHAT, CDR2 FQNNGV. The CDR3 DNA follows: TGTGCCAGCAGCTTAGGACTTAAAGAGACCCAGTACTTC. Amino acid sequence: CASSLGLKETQYF.